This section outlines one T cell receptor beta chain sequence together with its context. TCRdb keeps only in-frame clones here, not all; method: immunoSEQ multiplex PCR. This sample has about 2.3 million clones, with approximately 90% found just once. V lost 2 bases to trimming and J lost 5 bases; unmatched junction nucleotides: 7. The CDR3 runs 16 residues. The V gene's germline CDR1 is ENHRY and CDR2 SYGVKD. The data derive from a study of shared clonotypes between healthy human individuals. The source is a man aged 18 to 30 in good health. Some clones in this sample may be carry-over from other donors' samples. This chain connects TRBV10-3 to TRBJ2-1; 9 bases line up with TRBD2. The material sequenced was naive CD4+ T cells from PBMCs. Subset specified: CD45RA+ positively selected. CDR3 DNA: TGTGCCATCAGTGAGCGACCGGGACTAGCAAACAATGAGCAGTTCTTC. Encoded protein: CAISERPGLANNEQFF.